This TCR beta chain was sequenced during a study of beta chain features in type 1 diabetes. The sequenced template was cDNA made from the entire isolated RNA. Clones were sequenced by immunoSEQ multiplex PCR, and TCRdb holds only the in-frame ones, with some missing. The sample includes roughly 400,000 clones, over 13% of them seen just once. The V segment lost 5 bases and the J segment 7 bases; nucleotides outside the gene matches: 8. CDR3 size: 16 residues. Germline V gene sequence: CDR1 SGHTA, CDR2 FQGNSA. The V gene is TRBV7-2, the J gene TRBJ2-2; TRBD2 matches at 12 bases. The specimen was naive CD4+ T cells from blood. This TCR was sampled from a woman aged 18-29 years in good health. As DNA, the CDR3 is TGTGCCAGCAGCACCCGACTAGCGGGAGAGATCGGGGAGCTGTTTTTT. As protein: CASSTRLAGEIGELFF.